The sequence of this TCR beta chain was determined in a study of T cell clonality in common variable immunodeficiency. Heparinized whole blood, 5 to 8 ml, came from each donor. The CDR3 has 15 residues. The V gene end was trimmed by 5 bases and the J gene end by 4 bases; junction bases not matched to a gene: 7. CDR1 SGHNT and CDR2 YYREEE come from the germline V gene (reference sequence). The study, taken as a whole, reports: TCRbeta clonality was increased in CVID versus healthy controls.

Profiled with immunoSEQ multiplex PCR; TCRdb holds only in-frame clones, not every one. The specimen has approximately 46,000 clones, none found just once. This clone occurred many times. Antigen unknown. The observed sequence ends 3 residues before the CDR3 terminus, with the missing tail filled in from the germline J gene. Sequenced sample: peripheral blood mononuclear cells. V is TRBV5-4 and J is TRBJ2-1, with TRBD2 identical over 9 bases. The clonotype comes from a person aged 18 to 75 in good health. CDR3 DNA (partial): TGTGCCAGCAGTCTGAATAGCGGGGGTTACAATGAG. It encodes CASSLNSGGYNE. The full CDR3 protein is CASSLNSGGYNEQFF.